A selection of T cell receptor beta chains follows, all from one sample in a study of T cells in tuberculosis. The method was immunoSEQ multiplex PCR; TCRdb's version includes in-frame clones alone and lacks a portion of them. The sample includes approximately 100,000 clones, roughly 93% seen only once; the top ten take under 2.5%. Sequencing used CD1b-GMM tetramer-negative cells sorted from PBMCs. These receptors were obtained from an adult woman with latent tuberculosis. Each CDR3 is given with its conserved first and last residue. Fields, in order: D gene, clone size, J gene, V gene, CDR3 DNA, CDR3 protein. D genes are given only for firm matches. Expanded clones get a size class; other rows say once, few or many, or leave the size out.

D gene: TRBD1
clone size: -
J gene: TRBJ2-3
V gene: TRBV18
CDR3 DNA: TGTGCCAGCTCACACCGGGACAGGAAACTCACAGATACGCAGTATTTT
CDR3 protein: CASSHRDRKLTDTQYF

D gene: -
clone size: -
J gene: TRBJ2-1
V gene: TRBV10-2
CDR3 DNA: TGCGCCAGCAAGGAGGGGGCTAGCTCCTACAATGAGCAGTTCTTC
CDR3 protein: CASKEGASSYNEQFF

D gene: -
clone size: -
J gene: TRBJ2-3
V gene: TRBV10-3
CDR3 DNA: TGTGCCATTGCGCTTAGTCCCATCACAGATACGCAGTATTTT
CDR3 protein: CAIALSPITDTQYF

D gene: -
clone size: -
J gene: TRBJ1-3
V gene: TRBV5-1
CDR3 DNA: TGCGCCAGCAGTATCGGGACAGGAAACACCATATATTTT
CDR3 protein: CASSIGTGNTIYF

D gene: -
clone size: -
J gene: TRBJ1-5
V gene: TRBV7-9
CDR3 DNA: TGTGCCAGCAGCCCCCACCATGGGCAGGGTCTGAGTCAGCCCCAGCATTTT
CDR3 protein: CASSPHHGQGLSQPQHF

D gene: TRBD1
clone size: -
J gene: TRBJ2-1
V gene: TRBV15
CDR3 DNA: TGTGCCACCAGCAGGACAGGGGCCGGCACCTACAATGAGCAGTTCTTC
CDR3 protein: CATSRTGAGTYNEQFF

D gene: -
clone size: -
J gene: TRBJ2-4
V gene: TRBV19
CDR3 DNA: TGTGCCAGTAGTATTGCGTCCCAAGCCAAAAACATTCAGTACTTC
CDR3 protein: CASSIASQAKNIQYF

D gene: -
clone size: -
J gene: TRBJ1-2
V gene: TRBV2
CDR3 DNA: TGTGCCAGCCGGGACAATAAGGGGTATGGCTACACCTTC
CDR3 protein: CASRDNKGYGYTF

D gene: -
clone size: -
J gene: TRBJ2-2
V gene: TRBV16
CDR3 DNA: TGTGCCAGCAGCCAATTTGAAGGGGTTAACACCGGGGAGCTGTTTTTT
CDR3 protein: CASSQFEGVNTGELFF

D gene: -
clone size: -
J gene: TRBJ1-2
V gene: TRBV6-5
CDR3 DNA: TGTGCCAGCGGAGGGACCTATGGCTACACCTTC
CDR3 protein: CASGGTYGYTF

D gene: -
clone size: -
J gene: TRBJ1-2
V gene: TRBV9
CDR3 DNA: TGTGCCAGCAGCGTAGGTCGGCAGGCAGGACTCTATGGCTACACCTTC
CDR3 protein: CASSVGRQAGLYGYTF

D gene: TRBD1
clone size: -
J gene: TRBJ1-4
V gene: TRBV2
CDR3 DNA: TGTGCCAGCAGGGTTCCAGGGGGAGATGAAAAACTGTTTTTT
CDR3 protein: CASRVPGGDEKLFF

D gene: TRBD2
clone size: -
J gene: TRBJ2-3
V gene: TRBV10-1
CDR3 DNA: TGCGCCAGCTCCCCTCGGACTAGCCTCACAGATACGCAGTATTTT
CDR3 protein: CASSPRTSLTDTQYF

D gene: -
clone size: -
J gene: TRBJ2-1
V gene: TRBV9
CDR3 DNA: TGTGCCAGCAGCGTAGTTACTAGATACAATGAGCAGTTCTTC
CDR3 protein: CASSVVTRYNEQFF

D gene: -
clone size: -
J gene: TRBJ1-3
V gene: TRBV5-1
CDR3 DNA: TGCGCCAGCAGCTTGGAGGAGGGCCCCGTACGGGGAAACACCATATATTTT
CDR3 protein: CASSLEEGPVRGNTIYF

D gene: -
clone size: -
J gene: TRBJ2-1
V gene: TRBV6-1
CDR3 DNA: TGTGCCAGCAGTGAAGCGGGACCCGGGACTCACAATGAGCAGTTCTTC
CDR3 protein: CASSEAGPGTHNEQFF

D gene: -
clone size: -
J gene: TRBJ1-4
V gene: TRBV30
CDR3 DNA: TGTGCCTGGAGTGTACAGAAGGGGCCAGGGGAAAAACTGTTTTTT
CDR3 protein: CAWSVQKGPGEKLFF

D gene: TRBD1
clone size: -
J gene: TRBJ1-3
V gene: TRBV5-1
CDR3 DNA: TGCGCCAGCAGCTTGGAGTCGCAGGGTCGGGGACAGGTCTCTGGAAACACCATATATTTT
CDR3 protein: CASSLESQGRGQVSGNTIYF

D gene: -
clone size: once
J gene: TRBJ2-1
V gene: TRBV27
CDR3 DNA: TGTGCCAGCAGTTTAGGAGGGCAGTCCGCCTACAATGAGCAGTTCTTC
CDR3 protein: CASSLGGQSAYNEQFF

D gene: TRBD2
clone size: -
J gene: TRBJ2-2
V gene: TRBV7-3
CDR3 DNA: TGTGCCAGCAGCTTTTCAAGCGGGGGCACCGGGGAGCTGTTTTTT
CDR3 protein: CASSFSSGGTGELFF

D gene: -
clone size: few
J gene: TRBJ1-5
V gene: TRBV10-3
CDR3 DNA: TGTGCCATCAGTGAATCATACCGGGGGGATCAGCCCCAGCATTTT
CDR3 protein: CAISESYRGDQPQHF

D gene: TRBD1
clone size: -
J gene: TRBJ1-2
V gene: TRBV9
CDR3 DNA: TGTGCCAGCAGCCCCAGCACTGGACAGGGGGCGCAGGGCTACACCTTC
CDR3 protein: CASSPSTGQGAQGYTF